Below are 22 T cell receptor beta chains sequenced from a single sample in a study of graft-versus-host responses after intestinal transplantation. Assay: immunoSEQ multiplex PCR; the TCRdb copy retains only in-frame clones and omits some. The sample has tens of thousands of clones, around 90% seen once. For these TCRs, the target antigens are not known. Sequenced here: unstimulated CD8+ T cells sorted from spleen or lymph node cells, sampled before intestinal transplant. The receptors were sampled from a human donor who received an intestinal transplant.

V and J are TRBV28 and TRBJ2-7; tentatively, D is TRBD1 (5 bases). V was clipped by 6 bases and J by 6 bases, with 9 bases between them. Per the germline V gene, CDR1 is MDHEN and CDR2 is SYDVKM. CDR3 length: 11 residues. CDR3 residues: CASRSQGEQYF. The CDR3 nucleotides are TGTGCCAGCAGATCCCAGGGCGAGCAGTACTTC.

This clone has more than one count but fewer than ten. The chain recombines TRBV5-1 with TRBJ2-7, with no clear D. This CDR3 has 12 amino acids. Germline CDR1 is SGHRS and CDR2 is YFSETQ. Trimming shortened V by 3 bases and J by 6 bases, and 10 bases separated the two germline ends. CDR3 bases: TGCGCCAGCAGCTACGACTCGTCCGAGCAGTACTTC. Translating gives CASSYDSSEQYF. Based on the CDR3 plus reference TRBV5-1 and TRBJ2-7, the full variable domain is KAGVTQTPRYLIKTRGQQVTLSCSPISGHRSVSWYQQTPGQGLQFLFEYFSETQRNKGNFPGRFSGRQFSNSRSEMNVSTLELGDSALYLCASSYDSSEQYFGPGTRLTVT.

The V and J genes are TRBV7-8 and TRBJ2-2; 10 bases fit TRBD2. CDR1 and CDR2 (germline): SGHVS, FQNEAQ. The CDR3 extends over 16 amino acids. Trimming took 5 bases from V and 5 from J; bases not matched to a gene: 8. The CDR3 DNA is TGTGCCAGCAGCACTCTAGCGGGAGTGGGAACCGGGGAGCTGTTTTTT. Residues: CASSTLAGVGTGELFF.

The rearrangement links TRBV13 to TRBJ2-1, with 12 bases lining up with TRBD2. V shed 5 bases, J shed 4 bases, and the junction held 15 bases outside the gene matches. Germline CDR1 and CDR2: PRHDT and FYEKMQ (reference sequence). This CDR3 contains 19 residues. The CDR3 protein is CASSPGLAGGPGRYNEQFF. The CDR3 coding sequence is TGTGCCAGCAGCCCCGGGCTAGCGGGAGGGCCAGGCAGGTACAATGAGCAGTTCTTC.

This sequence joins TRBV19 and TRBJ2-7; 11 bases are a match to TRBD2. Germline-derived CDR1 and CDR2 are LNHDA and SQIVND (reference sequence). Trimming took 5 bases from V and 1 from J; bases not matched to a gene: 4. The CDR3 spans 15 residues. CDR3 bases: TGTGCCAGTAGTCCCGGGACTAGCGGTTCCTACGAGCAGTACTTC. Translation gives CASSPGTSGSYEQYF.

V is TRBV7-9 and J is TRBJ1-1, with D hard to call. Germline V gives CDR1 SEHNR, CDR2 FQNEAQ (reference sequence). V was shortened by 4 bases and J by 5 bases, with 11 bases between the two germline ends. The CDR3 consists of 13 residues. The CDR3 sequence: CASSYGSGTEAFF. The CDR3 DNA reads TGTGCCAGCAGCTACGGGTCGGGGACTGAAGCTTTCTTT.

This chain connects TRBV5-1 to TRBJ1-3; TRBD1 matches at 8 bases. This CDR3 contains 14 residues. Germline V gene sequence: CDR1 SGHRS, CDR2 YFSETQ. V gave up 2 bases and J gave up 6 bases; unmatched junction bases: 4. DNA of the CDR3: TGCGCCAGCAGCTTAGCAGGGGGCGAAAACACCATATATTTT. Its translation is CASSLAGGENTIYF.

The rearrangement joins TRBV7-9 to TRBJ2-1; 8 bases align to TRBD2. The V gene end was trimmed by 1 base and the J gene end by 8 bases; junction bases not matched to a gene: 10. Germline V lookup: CDR1 SEHNR, CDR2 FQNEAQ (reference sequence). CDR3 length equals 16 residues. The CDR3 DNA reads TGTGCCAGCAGCTTAGTGGTGACTAGCGAGGGGGATGAGCAGTTCTTC. Translating it yields CASSLVVTSEGDEQFF.

CDR3 DNA sequence: TGTGCCACCAGCAGACCGGATGAGACAGGGGTTTACACTGAAGCTTTCTTT. It yields the protein CATSRPDETGVYTEAFF. The chain couples TRBV15 to TRBJ1-1; 8 bases align to TRBD1. This CDR3 contains 17 residues. Germline-derived CDR1 and CDR2 are LNHNV and YYDKDF (reference sequence). V was clipped by 2 bases and J by 3 bases; unmatched bases: 11.

This clone occurred once. The chain has TRBV2 and TRBJ1-1; 7 nucleotides agree with TRBD1. J gave up 7 bases and V 5 bases, and 16 bases lay outside the gene matches. The germline V gene has CDR1 SNHLY and CDR2 FYNNEI. This CDR3 contains 16 residues. DNA for the CDR3: TGTGCCAGCAGTTCCGACCTAAAGACAGGGTTTTTTGAAGCTTTCTTT. This sequence encodes CASSSDLKTGFFEAFF.

This sequence joins TRBV27 and TRBJ1-1, with 8 bases lining up with TRBD1. V gave up 4 bases and J gave up 1 base; unmatched junction bases: 5. Germline V lookup: CDR1 MNHEY, CDR2 SMNVEV (reference sequence). The CDR3 covers 15 residues. CDR3 DNA sequence: TGTGCCAGCAGTTCCTGGACAGGGAAGAACACTGAAGCTTTCTTT. Encoded protein: CASSSWTGKNTEAFF.

The chain uses TRBV5-6 and TRBJ2-7, with TRBD1 matching over 8 bases. Germline V lookup: CDR1 SGHDT, CDR2 YYEEEE. This CDR3 region has 18 residues. V lost 4 bases, J lost 2 bases, and 17 bases stayed unmatched. The CDR3 sequence is CASSRGQGAMGLPYEQYF. In DNA, the CDR3 is TGTGCCAGCAGCCGCGGGCAGGGGGCTATGGGTCTACCCTACGAGCAGTACTTC.

The rearrangement links TRBV7-9 to TRBJ1-1; D remains ambiguous. The CDR3 loop spans 17 amino acids. V was pared by 2 bases and J by 3 bases, with 19 bases between. In germline, CDR1 is SEHNR, CDR2 FQNEAQ (reference sequence). This CDR3 is CASSLPGIRFLDTEAFF. CDR3 coding DNA: TGTGCCAGCAGCTTACCGGGGATAAGATTTTTGGACACTGAAGCTTTCTTT.

The V call is TRBV6-5, the J call TRBJ2-7; D might be TRBD1 (6 bases). Germline CDR1 reads MNHEY; CDR2 reads SVGAGI. The CDR3 runs to 15 residues. Between the trimmed V and J ends, which lost 5 bases and 6 bases, there was a span of 20 bases. Written as DNA, the CDR3 is TGTGCCAGCAGTGCGACAGGCTCCGGACCGGGCGAGCAGTACTTC. It encodes CASSATGSGPGEQYF.

The sample holds one count of this clone. The chain has TRBV2 and TRBJ2-3, with D perhaps TRBD1 (7 bases). Germline V lookup: CDR1 SNHLY, CDR2 FYNNEI. Trimming took off 3 bases at V and 4 bases at J, with 11 bases between the two ends. CDR3 length: 14 residues. The CDR3 reads CASSEEGAADTQYF. DNA for the CDR3: TGTGCCAGCAGTGAGGAGGGGGCAGCAGATACGCAGTATTTT. Using reference TRBV2 and TRBJ2-3 for the parts outside the CDR3, the full variable domain is EPEVTQTPSHQVTQMGQEVILRCVPISNHLYFYWYRQILGQKVEFLVSFYNNEISEKSEIFDDQFSVERPDGSNFTLKIRSTKLEDSAMYFCASSEEGAADTQYFGPGTRLTVL.

This clone was detected once. V usage is TRBV21-1 and J usage is TRBJ2-6; the table's D call, TRBD1, was not checked against the DNA. TRBV21-1 is designated a pseudogene. The CDR3 loop spans 18 amino acids. The CDR3: CASSRVDRFVSGANVLTF. The CDR3, as DNA: TGTGCCAGCAGCAGGGTTGACAGGTTCGTCTCTGGGGCCAACGTCCTGACTTTC.

This chain links TRBV30 with TRBJ2-3, with 15 positions matching TRBD2. The V and J ends lost 5 bases and 4 bases, in that order; junction bases with no gene match: 19. CDR3 length: 20 residues. CDR1 is GTSNPN and CDR2 is SVGIG in the germline V gene (reference sequence). The CDR3, as DNA: TGTGCCTGGGATGGGATGAGTTCGGGACTAGCGGGGGGAGGGGCAGATACGCAGTATTTT. Amino acid sequence: CAWDGMSSGLAGGGADTQYF.

This clone was counted once. This chain joins TRBV7-9 and TRBJ2-7, with a tentative D call TRBD2 (6 bases). V lost 4 bases and J 3 bases, leaving 10 bases between the germline ends. The CDR3 extends over 13 amino acids. CDR1 is SEHNR and CDR2 is FQNEAQ in the germline V gene (reference sequence). The CDR3 reads CASSSSALYEQYF. For the CDR3, the DNA is TGTGCCAGCAGCTCTAGCGCCCTCTACGAGCAGTACTTC.

The V and J genes are TRBV15 and TRBJ2-3; TRBD1 is a possible D gene (5 bases). This CDR3 contains 14 residues. Trimming cost V 5 bases and J 0 bases, with 9 bases left between them. CDR1 and CDR2 (germline): LNHNV, YYDKDF (reference sequence). As DNA, the CDR3 is TGTGCCACCAGCCCCCAGGGTAGCACAGATACGCAGTATTTT. It yields the protein CATSPQGSTDTQYF.

This chain connects TRBV19 to TRBJ2-3; 10 bases map to TRBD2. This CDR3 contains 16 residues. Trimming removed 1 base from V and 6 bases from J; junction bases left unmatched: 7. Germline V gives CDR1 LNHDA, CDR2 SQIVND (reference sequence). The CDR3 is CASSIGSSGSSDTQYF. The CDR3 region has the DNA TGTGCCAGTAGTATAGGGTCTAGCGGGAGTTCGGATACGCAGTATTTT. The variable domain in full, completed from reference TRBV19 and TRBJ2-3, reads DGGITQSPKYLFRKEGQNVTLSCEQNLNHDAMYWYRQDPGQGLRLIYYSQIVNDFQKGDIAEGYSVSREKKESFPLTVTSAQKNPTAFYLCASSIGSSGSSDTQYFGPGTRLTVL.

The gene calls are TRBV2 and TRBJ2-1, with 8 nucleotides matching TRBD2. This CDR3 spans 18 amino acids. CDR1 is SNHLY and CDR2 is FYNNEI in the germline V gene. The junction had 15 bases not matched to a gene; V was cut back by 4 bases and J by 4 bases. In nucleotides, the CDR3 is TGTGCCAGCAGTGTAGGGGTAATAGCGGGACCCGGATACAATGAGCAGTTCTTC. Its protein is CASSVGVIAGPGYNEQFF. Complete variable domain (other parts from reference TRBV2 and TRBJ2-1): EPEVTQTPSHQVTQMGQEVILRCVPISNHLYFYWYRQILGQKVEFLVSFYNNEISEKSEIFDDQFSVERPDGSNFTLKIRSTKLEDSAMYFCASSVGVIAGPGYNEQFFGPGTRLTVL.

This rearrangement joins TRBV15 to TRBJ1-4, with 11 bases that match TRBD1. Germline V gene data show CDR1 as LNHNV and CDR2 as YYDKDF (reference sequence). The V gene end was trimmed by 8 bases and the J gene end by 2 bases; junction bases not matched to a gene: 1. The CDR3 totals 14 residues. The CDR3 bases are TGTGCCACCGGACAGGGGGCCACTAATGAAAAACTGTTTTTT. Translating it yields CATGQGATNEKLFF.